This record concerns one T cell receptor beta chain sequence. Its antigen remains unidentified. The sample holds other DNA sequences that translate to the same CDR3. The data are from a study of shared clonotypes between healthy human individuals. The study, taken as a whole, reports: Though the depth was large, rarefaction showed that sorted-subset sequencing was incomplete.

CD45RO-negative CD8 cells positively selected for CCR7 made up the naive population, which excluded terminally differentiated effector memory CD45RA+ cells. All the donors were Caucasian adults who lived in Nashville, Tennessee. Under the authors' procedure: ImmunoSEQ junction-only sequences lacked quality scores, so their filtering differed. Profiled with immunoSEQ multiplex PCR; TCRdb holds only in-frame clones, not every one. The V and J calls and clone size are taken from that table; D and trimming were inferred from the DNA. The table lists about 2.1 million clones, around 93% of them singletons, with roughly 1.7% in the top ten. CDR1 and CDR2 from the germline V gene are MNHEY and SMNVEV (reference sequence). The CDR3 covers 15 residues. Trimming at V came to 5 bases and at J to 4 bases, leaving 6 bases not matched to a gene.

This clonotype was sampled from a man aged 18 to 35 in good health. Some clones in this sample may be carry-over from other donors' samples. Specimen: naive CD8+ T cells from PBMCs. The genes are TRBV27 and TRBJ2-1; 9 bases are a match to TRBD2. CDR3 sequence reads: CASSLSGRLYNEQFF. DNA of the CDR3: TGTGCCAGCAGTCTAAGCGGGAGGCTTTACAATGAGCAGTTCTTC.